The rows below give T cell receptor beta chains drawn from one sample of a study of blood T cell repertoires in COVID-19. Profiled with immunoSEQ multiplex PCR; TCRdb holds only in-frame clones, not every one. The sample includes 88,000 or so clones, 85% to 90% of them seen just once. The specimen sequenced was PBMCs or T cells enriched from blood (not recorded which). The source is a woman aged 45-59 years with acute COVID-19. The CDR3 runs from the conserved cysteine through the conserved F or W. D genes are given only for firm matches. Size is omitted from some rows. Given values are once, few, many or a class for expanded clones.

V gene	D gene	clone size	J gene	CDR3 protein
TRBV5-4	-	-	TRBJ2-2	CASSPGASAGELFF
TRBV5-4	TRBD1	-	TRBJ1-1	CASSLQGVSTEAFF
TRBV24-1	TRBD1	-	TRBJ1-4	CATSDATGQGGEKLFF
TRBV29-1	-	-	TRBJ2-3	CSVVIVGDTQYF
TRBV5-1	-	-	TRBJ2-2	CASSLLQTGELFF
TRBV11-2	-	-	TRBJ2-4	CASSSLDRAGYNGDIQYF
TRBV5-1	TRBD2	-	TRBJ2-1	CASAAGRGTDTDEQFF
TRBV7-2	TRBD2	-	TRBJ2-1	CASSSSGRRDEQFF
TRBV27	TRBD1	-	TRBJ2-5	CATRRDTGTGLETQYF
TRBV19	-	-	TRBJ2-7	CASSPSWTASYEQYF
TRBV28	-	-	TRBJ1-1	CASRPKARAEAFF
TRBV18	-	-	TRBJ2-1	CASSPPGRSGSYNEQFF
TRBV3-1/TRBV3-2	TRBD2	-	TRBJ2-3	CASSQRTSGRAYTQYF
TRBV7-9	TRBD2	-	TRBJ2-7	CASQLAESSYEQYF
TRBV3-1/TRBV3-2	-	-	TRBJ1-4	CASSQDIKGEGANEKLFF
TRBV5-1	TRBD2	-	TRBJ2-2	CASRPSGSSGTGELFF
TRBV9	-	-	TRBJ1-2	CASSVLTGNYGYTF
TRBV24-1	TRBD1	-	TRBJ1-5	CATSAGQGKHKINQPQHF
TRBV5-1	-	-	TRBJ1-2	CASSFRAGYGYTF
TRBV11-2	TRBD1	-	TRBJ2-1	CASSLRAGQANEQFF
TRBV28	-	few	TRBJ1-5	CASSSSVSSPQHF
TRBV9	TRBD1	-	TRBJ2-3	CASSFSGQGIPSTDTQYF
TRBV6-5	-	-	TRBJ1-1	CASSSKEGWATEAFF
TRBV6-5	-	-	TRBJ2-3	CASKASPLLRDTQYF
TRBV15	TRBD2	-	TRBJ2-3	CATSPPLSIPTSGSTDTQYF
TRBV2	TRBD1	-	TRBJ2-5	CASSDGAGGETQYF
TRBV28	TRBD1	once	TRBJ2-1	CASSLETGGVSYNEQFF
TRBV12-3/TRBV12-4	-	-	TRBJ2-7	CASRDSIYEQYF
TRBV7-9	TRBD1	few	TRBJ2-7	CASSLATGGRSYEQYF
TRBV5-1	TRBD2	-	TRBJ2-1	CASSREGLAGVEQFF
TRBV2	TRBD2	-	TRBJ2-7	CASSDEGSGSLAYEQYF
TRBV28	TRBD1	-	TRBJ2-7	CASSLGQGGYEQYF
TRBV5-4	TRBD2	-	TRBJ2-3	CASSLRLAGGPDTQYF
TRBV12-3/TRBV12-4	-	-	TRBJ2-2	CASSPLRAGELFF
TRBV29-1	-	-	TRBJ2-5	CSVGGQGIAQYF
TRBV6-5	-	-	TRBJ1-3	CASSLRTDSGNTIYF
TRBV5-1	TRBD1	-	TRBJ1-1	CASSSGQMNTEAFF
TRBV7-9	TRBD2	-	TRBJ2-3	CASSPRTSGSGTQYF
TRBV10-3	-	-	TRBJ2-7	CAISDWQGMSYEQYF
TRBV6-5	-	-	TRBJ1-3	CASRGPTGNTIYF
TRBV5-1	TRBD2	-	TRBJ2-7	CASSSPQAGASGEQYF
TRBV9	TRBD1	once	TRBJ1-2	CASSVEATGTAYGYTF
TRBV7-2	TRBD1	once	TRBJ1-1	CASSPRGQGGSTEAFF
TRBV29-1	-	few	TRBJ2-6	CSVRPEGSGANVLTF
TRBV5-4	TRBD1	-	TRBJ2-7	CASSLSQGANEQYF